A single sample is the source of the 3 T cell receptor beta chains below, sequenced in a study of CD8 T cells in Susac syndrome. Reverse transcription of roughly 0.45 to 1 ug RNA was performed with random hexamers. TCRdb passed the immunoSEQ multiplex PCR reads through MiXCR, listing each CDR3 protein once. The sample includes about 130,000 distinct CDR3 sequences, around 90% seen only once; the top ten take around 0.24%. The sequencing sample was made of CD8+ T cells from PBMCs. The receptor set was obtained from a human donor with multiple sclerosis.

The chain recombines TRBV13 with TRBJ2-7; possible D gene TRBD2, 7 bases. The CDR3 is 15 residues long. Trimming pared 4 bases from V and 6 bases from J, leaving 19 bases between. CDR1 PRHDT and CDR2 FYEKMQ come from the germline V gene (reference sequence). For the CDR3, the DNA is TGTGCCAGCAGCTGGGGAGGGGGAGATACCGCCGAGCAGTACTTC. It specifies CASSWGGGDTAEQYF.

The J gene is TRBJ2-3, the V gene TRBV13, with 8 bases lining up with TRBD2. Trimming cost V 0 bases and J 5 bases; bases outside gene matches: 13. This CDR3 spans 18 amino acids. Germline V CDR1 and CDR2: PRHDT, FYEKMQ (reference sequence). The CDR3 sequence is CASSLGPLAGGRGDTQYF. The CDR3, as DNA: TGTGCCAGCAGCTTAGGCCCATTGGCGGGAGGCCGAGGAGATACGCAGTATTTT.

This chain links TRBV27 with TRBJ2-3, with TRBD2 as a possible D gene (6 bases). This CDR3 has 15 residues. V lost 6 bases, J lost 3 bases, and 16 bases lay in between. From germline, CDR1 is MNHEY and CDR2 SMNVEV (reference sequence). The CDR3 here is CASSLRPAGTDTQYF. The CDR3 bases are TGTGCCAGCAGCCTTCGTCCGGCGGGAACAGATACGCAGTATTTT.